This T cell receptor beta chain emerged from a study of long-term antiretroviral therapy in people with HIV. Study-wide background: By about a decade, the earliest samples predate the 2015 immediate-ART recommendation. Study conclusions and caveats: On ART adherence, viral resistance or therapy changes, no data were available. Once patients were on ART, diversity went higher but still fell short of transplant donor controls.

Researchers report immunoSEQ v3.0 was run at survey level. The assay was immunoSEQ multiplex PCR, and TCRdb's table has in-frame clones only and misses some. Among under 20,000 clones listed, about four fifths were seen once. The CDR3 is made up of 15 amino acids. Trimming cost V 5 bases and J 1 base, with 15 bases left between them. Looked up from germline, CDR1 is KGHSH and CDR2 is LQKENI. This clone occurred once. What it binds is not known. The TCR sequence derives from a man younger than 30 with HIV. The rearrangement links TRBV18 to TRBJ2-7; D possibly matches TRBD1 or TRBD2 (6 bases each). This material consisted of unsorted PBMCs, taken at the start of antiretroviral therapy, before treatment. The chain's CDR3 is CASSSGGGWSYEQYF. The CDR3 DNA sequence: TGTGCCAGCTCATCCGGGGGCGGTTGGTCCTACGAGCAGTACTTC.